What follows are 15 T cell receptor beta chains derived from one specimen sequenced in a study of T cell repertoires in cytomegalovirus infection. These receptors are not linked to any known antigen. Via MiXCR, TCRdb re-called the reads, giving one row per CDR3 protein. Here the sample spans 54,000 or so distinct CDR3 sequences, about a third being singletons. Sequenced material: PBMCs, sequenced either directly or after in vitro stimulation (not recorded which). These receptors all come from a human donor in good health (CMV status not recorded). Some clones in this sample may be carry-over from other donors' samples.

The chain joins TRBV29-1 to TRBJ1-1; no clear D. This CDR3 region has 11 residues. Trimming shortened V by 5 bases and J by 7 bases, and 11 bases separated the two germline ends. CDR1 is SQVTM, CDR2 ANQGSEA, per germline. CDR3 nucleotides: TGCAGCGTTAGGGCTGATCGTGAAGCTTTCTTT. This gives the protein CSVRADREAFF.

The gene calls are TRBV5-4 and TRBJ1-2, with a tentative D call TRBD1 (6 bases). CDR3 length: 14 amino acids. Germline assignment: CDR1 SGHNT and CDR2 YYREEE (reference sequence). The germline V and J ends were trimmed by 2 bases and 2 bases, with 10 bases remaining between them. CDR3 in DNA: TGTGCCAGCAGCTTCGGACAGACCAACTATGGCTACACCTTC. Translation: CASSFGQTNYGYTF.

The chain combines TRBV19 with TRBJ1-5, with D tentatively TRBD1 (6 bases). Per the germline V gene, CDR1 is LNHDA and CDR2 is SQIVND (reference sequence). The CDR3 contains 15 residues. V lost 4 bases to trimming and J lost 9 bases, with 19 bases between them. CDR3 loop: CASSTDRIGLRPQHF. Here the CDR3 DNA reads TGTGCCAGTAGTACAGACAGGATTGGTTTGAGGCCCCAGCATTTT.

The rearrangement uses TRBV28 and TRBJ1-2, with 7 bases lining up with TRBD1. Germline-derived CDR1 and CDR2 are MDHEN and SYDVKM. The CDR3 spans 14 residues. V lost 6 bases, J lost 8 bases, and 12 bases stayed unmatched. CDR3 nucleotide sequence: TGTGCCAGCAGCCTGCTCCGGGACAGCTCGGGCTACACCTTC. Translation: CASSLLRDSSGYTF.

This clonotype was counted only a few times. The chain joins TRBV19 to TRBJ1-5; the D is unclear. CDR3 length: 12 residues. The V gene's germline CDR1 is LNHDA and CDR2 SQIVND (reference sequence). The V end lost 11 bases, the J end lost 4 bases, and 12 bases lay between the germline ends. DNA for the CDR3: TGTGCCGCCGGGTCGGGGAATCAGCCCCAGCATTTT. Translating it yields CAAGSGNQPQHF.

A few counts support this clonotype. This chain connects TRBV20-1 to TRBJ2-1; D ambiguous. V was shortened by 6 bases and J by 8 bases, with 20 bases between the two germline ends. Germline V gives CDR1 DFQATT, CDR2 SNEGSKA (reference sequence). This CDR3 has 14 amino acids. Written as DNA, the CDR3 is TGCAGTGCCAGGCCACCGATGGAACGCGATGAGCAGTTCTTC. This gives the protein CSARPPMERDEQFF.

The chain recombines TRBV7-2 with TRBJ2-3, with D tentatively TRBD2 (6 bases). The CDR3 totals 14 residues. CDR1 and CDR2 from the germline V gene are SGHTA and FQGNSA. The ends were cut back, 5 bases at V and 0 bases at J, with 9 bases in the middle. The CDR3 sequence: CASSPGTSTDTQYF. The CDR3 DNA is TGTGCCAGCAGCCCCGGGACTAGCACAGATACGCAGTATTTT.

J is TRBJ1-3 and V is TRBV20-1; D unclear. V lost 2 bases to trimming and J lost 0 bases, with 5 bases between them. Germline V gene lookup returns CDR1 DFQATT and CDR2 SNEGSKA (reference sequence). This CDR3 is built from 13 residues. CDR3 coding DNA: TGCAGTGCTAGATACGACTCTGGAAACACCATATATTTT. Its translation is CSARYDSGNTIYF.

The rearrangement joins TRBV4-1 to TRBJ1-1, with D maybe TRBD1 (5 bases). The V and J ends lost 4 bases and 6 bases respectively, with 15 bases between them. The germline V gene has CDR1 MGHRA and CDR2 YSYEKL. This CDR3 is 14 amino acids long. CDR3 protein: CASSLPRGAPEAFF. In nucleotides, the CDR3 is TGCGCCAGCAGCCTACCGAGGGGTGCCCCTGAAGCTTTCTTT.

This clonotype was recorded a few times. The rearrangement uses TRBV7-2 and TRBJ2-3; D assignment may be TRBD1 or TRBD2 (5 bases each). Germline assignment: CDR1 SGHTA and CDR2 FQGNSA. This CDR3 comprises 15 residues. Deletions cut 1 base from V and 10 bases from J, with 18 bases between. The CDR3 loop reads CASSLVWDEYYAQYF. CDR3 coding DNA: TGTGCCAGCAGCTTAGTTTGGGACGAGTACTACGCGCAGTATTTT.

This chain joins TRBV15 and TRBJ1-5, with D maybe TRBD1 (5 bases). V shed 1 base and J shed 7 bases, with 8 bases lying between them. The germline gives CDR1 LNHNV, CDR2 YYDKDF (reference sequence). The CDR3 loop spans 13 amino acids. Written as DNA, the CDR3 is TGTGCCACCAGCAGAGGGGGGGGACAGCCCCAGCATTTT. This translates into CATSRGGGQPQHF.

The rearrangement joins TRBV6-2 or TRBV6-3 to TRBJ2-7; TRBD2 is a possible D gene (5 bases). Germline values: CDR1 MNHEY, CDR2 SVGEGT. The CDR3 runs 15 residues. Trimming stripped 7 bases from V and 7 bases from J, with 23 bases between. The CDR3 reads CASNTDWQETGEQYF. DNA for the CDR3: TGTGCCAGCAATACGGACTGGCAGGAGACTGGAGAGCAGTACTTC.

The rearrangement links TRBV20-1 to TRBJ2-5; tentative D call: TRBD2 (6 bases). The CDR3 consists of 14 residues. Germline CDR1 reads DFQATT; CDR2 reads SNEGSKA (reference sequence). Trimming shortened V by 0 bases and J by 0 bases, and 8 bases separated the two germline ends. The CDR3 region has the DNA TGCAGTGCTAGAGACCGGGGGTACCAAGAGACCCAGTACTTC. It encodes CSARDRGYQETQYF.

The V and J genes are TRBV20-1 and TRBJ1-1; 8 positions match TRBD1. The germline gives CDR1 DFQATT, CDR2 SNEGSKA (reference sequence). The CDR3 is 14 amino acids. Unmatched junction bases numbered 10, after V lost 5 bases and J lost 5 bases. CDR3 DNA: TGCAGTGCTTCCCTCGACAGGGGAGGGACTGAAGCTTTCTTT. Encoded protein: CSASLDRGGTEAFF.

This clonotype was detected a few times. Written as DNA, the CDR3 is TGTGCCAGCAGCCTTGGGGACCCCATGAACACTGAAGCTTTCTTT. This gives the protein CASSLGDPMNTEAFF. The rearrangement uses TRBV7-9 and TRBJ1-1, with D possibly being TRBD1 (5 bases). Germline CDR1 SEHNR, CDR2 FQNEAQ (reference sequence). V lost 5 bases, J lost 0 bases, and 13 bases lay in between. The CDR3 extends over 15 amino acids.